These 30 T cell receptor beta chains were all obtained from the same sample, sequenced in a study of OX40 agonist ivuxolimab in advanced cancers. Only in-frame clones appear in the TCRdb table, and some are missing; sequencing was by immunoSEQ multiplex PCR. The sample records 45,000 to 60,000 clones, about 90% being singletons. Sequences were derived from CD4+ or CD8+ T cells sorted from blood, sampled in a trial of the OX40 agonist ivuxolimab. The receptor set was obtained from an adult with an advanced solid tumor such as melanoma, head and neck, liver or kidney cancer.

The V and J genes are TRBV5-4 and TRBJ2-2; D is unresolved. The CDR3 loop spans 13 amino acids. Between the trimmed V and J ends, which lost 1 base and 2 bases, there was a span of 3 bases. Germline CDR1 reads SGHNT; CDR2 reads YYREEE (reference sequence). The CDR3 DNA follows: TGTGCCAGCAGCTTGTTTAACACCGGGGAGCTGTTTTTT. Translated: CASSLFNTGELFF.

V and J are TRBV18 and TRBJ1-1; D unresolved. The V end lost 6 bases, the J end lost 1 base, and 9 bases lay between the germline ends. Germline-derived CDR1 and CDR2 are KGHSH and LQKENI. This CDR3 is built from 13 residues. The CDR3 region has the DNA TGTGCCAGCTCCTTCGGCGAGAACACTGAAGCTTTCTTT. Residues: CASSFGENTEAFF.

To note about this clone: A junction boundary mismatches the germline segment, possibly from a read error. The CDR3 DNA sequence: TGTGCTAGCAGCTTAGGGGGACCTAGCGGGGGGAGCACAGATACGCAGTATTTT. As protein: CASSLGGPSGGSTDTQYF. The V gene is TRBV7-7, the J gene TRBJ2-3, with 11 bases lining up with TRBD2. Germline CDR1 and CDR2: SSHAT and FNYEAQ (reference sequence). This CDR3 has 18 residues.

This clone was detected once. The chain joins TRBV5-8 to TRBJ2-5; 12 positions match TRBD2. Germline CDR1 reads SGHTS; CDR2 reads YDEGEE. The CDR3 has 15 residues. V shed 0 bases and J 4 bases; nucleotides not matched to a gene: 1. The CDR3 sequence: CASSLAGLAGETQYF. The DNA of the CDR3 is TGTGCCAGCAGCTTGGCGGGACTAGCGGGAGAGACCCAGTACTTC. Complete variable domain (other parts from reference TRBV5-8 and TRBJ2-5): EAGVTQSPTHLIKTRGQQATLRCSPISGHTSVYWYQQALGLGLQFLLWYDEGEERNRGNFPPRFSGRQFPNYSSELNVNALELEDSALYLCASSLAGLAGETQYFGPGTRLLVL.

The chain joins TRBV10-3 to TRBJ2-1; D ambiguous. The CDR3 covers 13 residues. V gave up 6 bases and J gave up 7 bases, with 13 bases separating them. Germline values: CDR1 ENHRY, CDR2 SYGVKD. The CDR3 nucleotides are TGTGCCATCAGGGCAAGGGAAGGGAATGAGCAGTTCTTC. Its translation: CAIRAREGNEQFF.

The chain combines TRBV5-1 with TRBJ1-5; 9 bases line up with TRBD1. Germline V gene sequence: CDR1 SGHRS, CDR2 YFSETQ. The CDR3 covers 14 residues. The V segment lost 1 base and the J segment 5 bases; nucleotides outside the gene matches: 1. The CDR3 reads CASSLTGGDQPQHF. In DNA, the CDR3 is TGCGCCAGCAGCTTGACAGGGGGCGATCAGCCCCAGCATTTT.

The V and J genes are TRBV7-9 and TRBJ2-2; tentatively, D is TRBD1 or TRBD2 (5 bases each). V was trimmed by 5 bases and J by 2 bases, leaving 15 bases between them. This CDR3 is 16 amino acids long. Per the germline V gene, CDR1 is SEHNR and CDR2 is FQNEAQ (reference sequence). CDR3 residues: CASSRGTVSNTGELFF. The CDR3 DNA reads TGTGCCAGCAGCCGTGGGACGGTCTCTAACACCGGGGAGCTGTTTTTT.

This chain links TRBV9 with TRBJ2-2; D might be TRBD2 (7 bases). CDR3 size: 15 residues. Germline V gene sequence: CDR1 SGDLS, CDR2 YYNGEE. V dropped 6 bases and J dropped 4 bases, with 16 bases sitting between them. The CDR3 DNA follows: TGTGCCAGCACCCGGGGGGCCCTGTTCACCGGGGAGCTGTTTTTT. Residues: CASTRGALFTGELFF. Together with reference TRBV9 and TRBJ2-2, the CDR3 gives the full variable domain: DSGVTQTPKHLITATGQRVTLRCSPRSGDLSVYWYQQSLDQGLQFLIQYYNGEERAKGNILERFSAQQFPDLHSELNLSSLELGDSALYFCASTRGALFTGELFFGEGSRLTVL.

The chain combines TRBV2 with TRBJ1-5, with D tentatively TRBD1 (5 bases). V lost 5 bases and J 2 bases, leaving 13 bases between the germline ends. The CDR3 runs 15 residues. Germline values: CDR1 SNHLY, CDR2 FYNNEI. The CDR3 loop is CASSTAGGGNQPQHF. CDR3 bases: TGTGCCAGCAGTACCGCTGGAGGGGGCAATCAGCCCCAGCATTTT.

This chain joins TRBV11-2 and TRBJ2-7; 9 positions agree with TRBD2. Germline V gene data show CDR1 as SGHAT and CDR2 as FQNNGV. This CDR3 has 14 amino acids. The junction had 5 bases not matched to a gene; V was cut back by 4 bases and J by 4 bases. The CDR3 region is CASSSLAGSYEQYF. CDR3 sequence (DNA): TGTGCCAGCAGCTCGCTAGCGGGAAGTTACGAGCAGTACTTC.

The CDR3 DNA is TGTGCCAGCTCACCACCGACTAGCGGGAGGTATTCCTACAATGAGCAGTTCTTC. It translates to CASSPPTSGRYSYNEQFF. J is TRBJ2-1 and V is TRBV18, with 13 bases identical to TRBD2. Germline V gene lookup returns CDR1 KGHSH and CDR2 LQKENI. The trim removed 0 bases at V and 1 base at J, leaving 3 bases unmatched. This CDR3 is 18 amino acids long.

The CDR3 reads CASSATGPYEQYF. The CDR3 region has the DNA TGCGCCAGCAGCGCGACGGGGCCCTACGAGCAGTACTTC. The rearrangement joins TRBV10-2 to TRBJ2-7; D may match TRBD1 or TRBD2 (5 bases each). CDR3 length: 13 residues. V was clipped by 6 bases and J by 2 bases, with 11 bases between them. Germline CDR1 WSHSY, CDR2 SAAADI.

This sequence joins TRBV6-1 and TRBJ1-1; D is unresolved. Germline lookup yields CDR1 MNHNS and CDR2 SASEGT. CDR3 length equals 13 residues. Trimming shortened V by 5 bases and J by 8 bases, and 15 bases separated the two germline ends. The CDR3, as DNA: TGTGCCAGCAGTAAAACTGCAACGCCCGAAGCTTTCTTT. Its protein product is CASSKTATPEAFF.

The rearrangement uses TRBV6-5 and TRBJ2-1; D is undetermined. Germline V gives CDR1 MNHEY, CDR2 SVGAGI. The CDR3 has 13 residues. Trimming removed 2 bases from V and 4 bases from J, with 6 bases in between. CDR3 region: CASSYDAYNEQFF. Here the CDR3 DNA reads TGTGCCAGCAGTTACGACGCATACAATGAGCAGTTCTTC.

This rearrangement joins TRBV28 to TRBJ1-1; D ambiguous. V was trimmed by 3 bases and J by 1 base, leaving 12 bases between them. This CDR3 comprises 15 residues. Germline-derived CDR1 and CDR2 are MDHEN and SYDVKM. The CDR3 sequence: CASSFMDRSNTEAFF. The DNA for the CDR3 is TGTGCCAGCAGTTTCATGGACCGATCGAACACTGAAGCTTTCTTT.

J is TRBJ1-3 and V is TRBV7-6; maybe TRBD1 (5 bases). CDR3 length: 16 residues. V shed 1 base and J shed 2 bases, with 12 bases lying between them. CDR1 SGHVS and CDR2 FNYEAQ come from the germline V gene. CDR3 region: CASSLGGVGAGNTIYF. In DNA form, the CDR3 reads TGTGCCAGCAGCTTAGGAGGAGTGGGGGCTGGAAACACCATATATTTT.

The rearrangement links TRBV6-6 to TRBJ1-1, with D unresolved. The V gene's germline CDR1 is MNHNY and CDR2 SVGAGI (reference sequence). The CDR3 runs 14 residues. V was clipped by 6 bases and J by 4 bases, with 15 bases between them. The CDR3 loop is CASRQEGLGTEAFF. In DNA, the CDR3 is TGTGCCAGCAGACAAGAAGGTTTGGGCACTGAAGCTTTCTTT.

The chain carries TRBV28 and TRBJ1-4, with 7 bases aligning to TRBD1. The ends lost 4 bases at V and 2 bases at J; junction bases unmatched: 4. The V gene's germline CDR1 is MDHEN and CDR2 SYDVKM. The CDR3 sequence is 15 residues long. The CDR3 nucleotides read TGTGCCAGCAGTTCTCAGGGGGTTACTAATGAAAAACTGTTTTTT. Its translation: CASSSQGVTNEKLFF.

The gene calls are TRBV7-9 and TRBJ1-6; D gene unclear. The germline V gene encodes CDR1 SEHNR and CDR2 FQNEAQ (reference sequence). This CDR3 is built from 15 residues. V lost 1 base and J 10 bases, leaving 14 bases between the germline ends. The CDR3, as DNA: TGTGCCAGCAGCTTAGGTTGGCCGGAAGGCTCACCCCTCCACTTT. Protein product: CASSLGWPEGSPLHF. The variable domain in full, with the rest retrieved from reference TRBV7-9 and TRBJ1-6, is DTGVSQNPRHKITKRGQNVTFRCDPISEHNRLYWYRQTLGQGPEFLTYFQNEAQLEKSRLLSDRFSAERPKGSFSTLEIQRTEQGDSAMYLCASSLGWPEGSPLHFGNGTRLTVT.

V and J are TRBV27 and TRBJ1-2, with 7 bases identical to TRBD1. Germline V lookup: CDR1 MNHEY, CDR2 SMNVEV (reference sequence). The trim removed 8 bases at V and 2 bases at J, leaving 8 bases unmatched. This CDR3 contains 14 residues. The CDR3 spells CASGRQGVNYGYTF. The CDR3, as DNA: TGTGCCAGCGGCCGACAGGGAGTCAACTATGGCTACACCTTC.

This clone came up once. V and J are TRBV30 and TRBJ2-3, with 10 bases that match TRBD2. This CDR3 contains 14 residues. Germline lookup yields CDR1 GTSNPN and CDR2 SVGIG (reference sequence). With 3 bases clipped from V and 4 bases from J, the junction kept 4 bases outside the gene matches. As DNA, the CDR3 is TGTGCCTGGAGGGGACTAGCGTTCTCAGATACGCAGTATTTT. Encoded protein: CAWRGLAFSDTQYF.

This clone was counted once. V gene TRBV11-2 combines with J gene TRBJ2-7, with 7 bases fitting TRBD1. CDR3 length: 15 amino acids. The V segment lost 5 bases and the J segment 3 bases; nucleotides outside the gene matches: 10. Germline V gene sequence: CDR1 SGHAT, CDR2 FQNNGV. CDR3 loop: CASSPVGQGVYEQYF. The CDR3 DNA reads TGTGCCAGCAGCCCCGTGGGGCAGGGGGTCTACGAGCAGTACTTC.

This clone appeared once. The chain joins TRBV19 to TRBJ2-5, with 7 nucleotides matching TRBD2. V gave up 5 bases and J gave up 5 bases; unmatched junction bases: 11. Germline V gene lookup returns CDR1 LNHDA and CDR2 SQIVND (reference sequence). There are 15 residues in the CDR3. The DNA for the CDR3 is TGTGCCAGTAGTCCCCCGGGTGGCGGGAGTGAGACCCAGTACTTC. Translation: CASSPPGGGSETQYF.

The rearrangement uses TRBV5-1 and TRBJ2-5; maybe TRBD2 (6 bases). The CDR3 contains 13 residues. Trimming took 3 bases from V and 4 from J, leaving 10 bases between them. The germline gives CDR1 SGHRS, CDR2 YFSETQ. The CDR3 reads CASSSGTRETQYF. CDR3 DNA: TGCGCCAGCAGCTCGGGGACTCGAGAGACCCAGTACTTC.

The chain employs TRBV30 and TRBJ2-1, with 13 bases lining up with TRBD2. The germline gives CDR1 GTSNPN, CDR2 SVGIG (reference sequence). V lost 4 bases to trimming and J lost 3 bases; unmatched junction nucleotides: 12. The CDR3 runs to 18 residues. CDR3 loop: CAWTHPRGTSGIYNEQFF. The CDR3 bases are TGTGCCTGGACCCATCCTCGTGGGACTAGCGGGATCTACAATGAGCAGTTCTTC.

This clone was recorded once. CDR3 sequence: CASSSRGTGDFYEQYF. CDR3 coding DNA: TGTGCCAGCAGCTCCCGAGGGACAGGGGATTTCTACGAGCAGTACTTC. This chain links TRBV5-4 with TRBJ2-7, with TRBD1 identical over 10 bases. This CDR3 comprises 16 residues. The J segment lost 3 bases and the V segment lost 3 bases, leaving 9 bases of the junction unmatched. Germline V lookup: CDR1 SGHNT, CDR2 YYREEE (reference sequence).

The J gene is TRBJ2-1, the V gene TRBV2; 8 bases match TRBD1. The ends lost 7 bases at V and 6 bases at J; junction bases unmatched: 5. The CDR3 sequence is 13 residues long. Germline V gene lookup returns CDR1 SNHLY and CDR2 FYNNEI. The CDR3 coding sequence is TGTGCCAGCAACTCAGACAGGGGCAATGAGCAGTTCTTC. Protein product: CASNSDRGNEQFF. Full variable domain (outside the CDR3, taken from reference TRBV2 and TRBJ2-1): EPEVTQTPSHQVTQMGQEVILRCVPISNHLYFYWYRQILGQKVEFLVSFYNNEISEKSEIFDDQFSVERPDGSNFTLKIRSTKLEDSAMYFCASNSDRGNEQFFGPGTRLTVL.

This chain connects TRBV7-9 to TRBJ2-3; 7 bases align to TRBD1. CDR3 length: 17 amino acids. V shed 5 bases and J 5 bases; nucleotides not matched to a gene: 16. Germline values: CDR1 SEHNR, CDR2 FQNEAQ (reference sequence). The CDR3 region is CASSAFGTALIKDTQYF. CDR3 nucleotide sequence: TGTGCCAGCAGCGCCTTTGGGACAGCCCTCATAAAAGATACGCAGTATTTT. The full variable domain, rest sourced from reference TRBV7-9 and TRBJ2-3, is DTGVSQNPRHKITKRGQNVTFRCDPISEHNRLYWYRQTLGQGPEFLTYFQNEAQLEKSRLLSDRFSAERPKGSFSTLEIQRTEQGDSAMYLCASSAFGTALIKDTQYFGPGTRLTVL.

The chain employs TRBV7-8 and TRBJ1-2; TRBD1 agrees at 7 bases. From germline, CDR1 is SGHVS and CDR2 FQNEAQ. J was trimmed by 3 bases and V by 5 bases; bases with no gene match: 6. This CDR3 has 14 residues. The CDR3, as DNA: TGTGCCAGCAGCCGTGGCACAGGGGACTATGGCTACACCTTC. It yields the protein CASSRGTGDYGYTF.

The J gene is TRBJ2-5, the V gene TRBV30, with TRBD2 matching over 7 bases. The CDR3 consists of 13 residues. V shed 5 bases, J shed 5 bases, and the junction held 8 bases outside the gene matches. Germline CDR1 GTSNPN, CDR2 SVGIG (reference sequence). DNA for the CDR3: TGTGCCTGGTGTCAACTAGCGACGGAGACCCAGTACTTC. Translating it yields CAWCQLATETQYF.